This T cell receptor (beta chain) was obtained from a study of cytomegalovirus exposure and HLA in healthy donors. This CDR3 is built from 14 residues. CDR1 and CDR2 (germline): MNHNY, SVGAGI (reference sequence). V trimming: 5 bases; J trimming: 5 bases; junction bases outside the gene matches: 8. The study ran its PCR with 60 Vbeta and 13 Jbeta primers. Libraries were prepared by immunoSEQ multiplex PCR; TCRdb keeps only in-frame clonotypes and omits some of them. The sample lists over 150,000 clones, roughly four fifths occurring once. This sequence joins TRBV6-6 and TRBJ1-2; 7 nucleotides align to TRBD1. The sequencing input was PBMCs. The clonotype originates from a male donor in good health and CMV-seronegative. Written as DNA, the CDR3 is TGTGCCAGCAGTCATGGACAGGCTGGATATGGCTACACCTTC. Protein: CASSHGQAGYGYTF.